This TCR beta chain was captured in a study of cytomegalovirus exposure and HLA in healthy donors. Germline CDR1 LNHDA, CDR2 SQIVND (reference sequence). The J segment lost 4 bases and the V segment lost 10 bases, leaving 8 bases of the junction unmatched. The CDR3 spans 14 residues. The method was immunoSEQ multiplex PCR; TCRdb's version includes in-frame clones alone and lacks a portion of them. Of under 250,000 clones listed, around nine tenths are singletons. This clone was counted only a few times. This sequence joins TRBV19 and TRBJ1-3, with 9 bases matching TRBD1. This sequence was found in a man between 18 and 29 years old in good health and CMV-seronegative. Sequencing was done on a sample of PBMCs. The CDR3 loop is CATMDRGSGNTIYF. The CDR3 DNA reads TGTGCCACTATGGACAGGGGTTCCGGAAACACCATATATTTT.